This entry describes one TCR beta chain. Antigen: not known. Produced via immunoSEQ multiplex PCR; TCRdb's table is partial and in-frame only. The sample yields 90,000 to 120,000 clones, around 90% seen once. The investigators sampled blood at baseline, at cycle 4 day 1, and at cycle 7 day 1. The data stem from a study of OX40 agonist ivuxolimab in advanced cancers. Background on the study: Three patients got partial responses; one had hepatocellular carcinoma and two had cutaneous melanoma.

The germline V gene encodes CDR1 SGHNT and CDR2 YYREEE (reference sequence). The V gene end was trimmed by 4 bases and the J gene end by 5 bases; junction bases not matched to a gene: 2. The CDR3 runs to 13 residues. The study's findings and limits: CD8+ T cells (on average) carried more expanded clones than CD4+ T cells. Antigen targets of the expanded peripheral T cells went undetermined.

This sequence originates from an adult with an advanced solid tumor such as melanoma, head and neck, liver or kidney cancer. The genes are TRBV5-4 and TRBJ2-7; 11 positions agree with TRBD1. Sequences were derived from CD4+ or CD8+ T cells sorted from blood, sampled in a trial of the OX40 agonist ivuxolimab. CDR3 coding DNA: TGTGCCAGCAGCAGGGGACAGGGGGACGAGCAGTACTTC. This encodes CASSRGQGDEQYF.